Following are 6 T cell receptor beta chains from one sample sequenced in a study of shared clonotypes between healthy human individuals. CD8 cells regarded as naive lacked CD45RO, were positively chosen for CCR7, and omitted terminally differentiated effector memory CD45RA+ cells. Assay: immunoSEQ multiplex PCR; the TCRdb copy retains only in-frame clones and omits some. The sample lists roughly 770,000 clones, approximately 97% seen once, with less than 0.25% in the top ten. The specimen was naive CD8+ T cells sorted from blood. The receptors originated from a man younger than 40 in good health.

J is TRBJ2-7 and V is TRBV11-2; possibly TRBD1 for D (7 bases). The CDR3 has 15 residues. V shed 5 bases and J shed 3 bases, with 17 bases lying between them. Per the germline V gene, CDR1 is SGHAT and CDR2 is FQNNGV. Written as DNA, the CDR3 is TGTGCCAGCAGCCCCAGGGGGGACAGCCGCTACGAGCAGTACTTC. This encodes CASSPRGDSRYEQYF.

This sequence joins TRBV7-9 and TRBJ1-1, with 8 nucleotides matching TRBD1. The CDR3 is 16 residues long. From germline, CDR1 is SEHNR and CDR2 FQNEAQ (reference sequence). V dropped 0 bases and J dropped 5; count of bases not matched to a gene: 8. The CDR3 DNA sequence: TGTGCCAGCAGCTTAGCATTCGGAGACAGGGGAACTGAAGCTTTCTTT. Protein sequence: CASSLAFGDRGTEAFF.

J is TRBJ2-1 and V is TRBV4-3, with 7 positions matching TRBD2. CDR1 and CDR2 from the germline V gene are LGHNA and YSLEER. Trimming removed 6 bases from V and 5 bases from J; junction bases left unmatched: 10. The CDR3 contains 15 residues. CDR3 sequence: CASRTLLAENNEQFF. CDR3 DNA sequence: TGCGCCAGCAGGACCCTTCTAGCGGAGAACAATGAGCAGTTCTTC.

The chain links TRBV7-9 to TRBJ2-2, with no clear D. Per germline, CDR1 SEHNR and CDR2 FQNEAQ (reference sequence). The V and J ends lost 1 base and 0 bases respectively, with 9 bases between them. The CDR3 is made up of 16 amino acids. In DNA form, the CDR3 reads TGTGCCAGCAGCTTAGTGGCGGACCCGAACACCGGGGAGCTGTTTTTT. It encodes CASSLVADPNTGELFF.

The chain is built from TRBV27 and TRBJ2-3; 9 bases match TRBD2. Germline lookup yields CDR1 MNHEY and CDR2 SMNVEV (reference sequence). CDR3 length: 17 residues. Unmatched junction bases numbered 16, after V lost 6 bases and J lost 6 bases. CDR3: CASSLITSGSFLDTQYF. CDR3 DNA sequence: TGTGCCAGCAGCCTTATAACTAGCGGGTCGTTTTTGGATACGCAGTATTTT.

The DNA for the CDR3 is TGTGCCAGCATTGGGACAGGGTTCGATGAGCAGTTCTTC. This codes for CASIGTGFDEQFF. V gene TRBV27 combines with J gene TRBJ2-1; 9 nucleotides match TRBD1. Germline V gives CDR1 MNHEY, CDR2 SMNVEV (reference sequence). This CDR3 is 13 amino acids long. The V gene end was trimmed by 7 bases and the J gene end by 8 bases; junction bases not matched to a gene: 6.